A selection of T cell receptor beta chains follows, all from one sample in a study of blood T cell repertoires in COVID-19. The data were produced by immunoSEQ multiplex PCR, yet TCRdb's version contains in-frame clones alone and is incomplete. The table has roughly 110,000 clones, approximately 85% seen once. The specimen was peripheral blood. The receptor source for this set is a man aged 65-85 years with acute or convalescent COVID-19. Each CDR3 is given with its conserved first and last residue. A D gene is named only where the DNA matches it firmly. The listing skips clone size in some rows; elsewhere it reads once, few, many or a size class.

d_gene: NA
j_gene: TRBJ2-7
v_gene: TRBV5-1
abundance: once
CDR3nt: TGCGCCAGCAGCTTGGCCGTGGTTGCCGGGACATCCTACGAGCAGTACTTC
CDR3aa: CASSLAVVAGTSYEQYF

d_gene: NA
j_gene: TRBJ1-2
v_gene: TRBV19
abundance: NA
CDR3nt: TGTGCCAGTAGTATAGGAGGTGGTGGCTACACCTTC
CDR3aa: CASSIGGGGYTF

d_gene: TRBD2
j_gene: TRBJ2-3
v_gene: TRBV5-4
abundance: few
CDR3nt: TGTGCCAGCAGCCCGGGAGGTGGACTAGCGGGCCTCACAGATACGCAGTATTTT
CDR3aa: CASSPGGGLAGLTDTQYF

d_gene: TRBD2
j_gene: TRBJ2-1
v_gene: TRBV19
abundance: NA
CDR3nt: TGTGCCAGTAGTATAGTGCGGGGAGGGCGGGGCTCCTACAATGAGCAGTTCTTC
CDR3aa: CASSIVRGGRGSYNEQFF

d_gene: TRBD1
j_gene: TRBJ1-4
v_gene: TRBV7-9
abundance: NA
CDR3nt: TGTGCCAGCAGCTTTCGAAGGACAGGGGGTGAAAAACTGTTTTTT
CDR3aa: CASSFRRTGGEKLFF

d_gene: TRBD1
j_gene: TRBJ1-5
v_gene: TRBV5-8
abundance: NA
CDR3nt: TGTGCCAGCAGCCGGACAGGGGCAGGCAATCAGCCCCAGCATTTT
CDR3aa: CASSRTGAGNQPQHF

d_gene: NA
j_gene: TRBJ1-2
v_gene: TRBV7-9
abundance: few
CDR3nt: TGTGCCAGCAGCCCCGAGGACAGCCGATTGACCTATGGCTACACCTTC
CDR3aa: CASSPEDSRLTYGYTF

d_gene: TRBD1
j_gene: TRBJ2-5
v_gene: TRBV27
abundance: few
CDR3nt: TGTGCCAGCAACCGCCTAGGGGGCGATACGAAGACCCAGTACTTC
CDR3aa: CASNRLGGDTKTQYF

d_gene: NA
j_gene: TRBJ1-1
v_gene: TRBV10-3
abundance: NA
CDR3nt: TGTGCCATCAAGGGTTCGGGAGAAGCTTTCTTT
CDR3aa: CAIKGSGEAFF

d_gene: NA
j_gene: TRBJ1-2
v_gene: TRBV2
abundance: few
CDR3nt: TGTGCCAGCAGTGTCGCGGGTTATGGCTACACCTTC
CDR3aa: CASSVAGYGYTF

d_gene: NA
j_gene: TRBJ2-5
v_gene: TRBV29-1
abundance: few
CDR3nt: TGCAGCGTTGTTCGGGAGATAGAGACCCAGTACTTC
CDR3aa: CSVVREIETQYF

d_gene: NA
j_gene: TRBJ2-6
v_gene: TRBV5-1
abundance: NA
CDR3nt: TGCGCCAGCAGCGTGTTCGCGTCCGGGGCCAACGTCCTGACTTTC
CDR3aa: CASSVFASGANVLTF

d_gene: TRBD1
j_gene: TRBJ1-1
v_gene: TRBV9
abundance: NA
CDR3nt: TGTGCCAGCAGCGTAGCTACAGGGACAGGTGAAGCTTTCTTT
CDR3aa: CASSVATGTGEAFF

d_gene: TRBD2
j_gene: TRBJ2-7
v_gene: TRBV7-8
abundance: once
CDR3nt: TGTGCCAGCAGCTTCACTAGCGGGATCTACGAGCAGTACTTC
CDR3aa: CASSFTSGIYEQYF

d_gene: NA
j_gene: TRBJ1-3
v_gene: TRBV10-1
abundance: NA
CDR3nt: TGCGCCAGCAGAGACAGGTTCGACTCTGGAAACACCATATATTTT
CDR3aa: CASRDRFDSGNTIYF

d_gene: NA
j_gene: TRBJ2-5
v_gene: TRBV5-1
abundance: NA
CDR3nt: TGCGCCAGCAGCTTGGCGGGAGAGAGCGAGACCCAGTACTTC
CDR3aa: CASSLAGESETQYF

d_gene: TRBD1
j_gene: TRBJ1-1
v_gene: TRBV7-2
abundance: NA
CDR3nt: TGTGCCAGCAGCCAAGGACAGGGGTGGGGCACTGAAGCTTTCTTT
CDR3aa: CASSQGQGWGTEAFF

d_gene: NA
j_gene: TRBJ2-7
v_gene: TRBV5-1
abundance: few
CDR3nt: TGCGCCAGCAGCTTGGGGGCGGGACAGATCTACGAGCAGTACTTC
CDR3aa: CASSLGAGQIYEQYF

d_gene: NA
j_gene: TRBJ1-4
v_gene: TRBV7-9
abundance: NA
CDR3nt: TGTGCCAGCAGCTTACAGGGTTTGACTAATGAAAAACTGTTTTTT
CDR3aa: CASSLQGLTNEKLFF

d_gene: NA
j_gene: TRBJ2-3
v_gene: TRBV5-8
abundance: few
CDR3nt: TGTGCCAGCACCCTGACTAGCACAGATACGCAGTATTTT
CDR3aa: CASTLTSTDTQYF

d_gene: NA
j_gene: TRBJ1-1
v_gene: TRBV3-1/TRBV3-2
abundance: NA
CDR3nt: TGTGCCAGCAGCCCGCCCGGACAGCGCACTGAAGCTTTCTTT
CDR3aa: CASSPPGQRTEAFF

d_gene: TRBD1
j_gene: TRBJ1-5
v_gene: TRBV10-3
abundance: NA
CDR3nt: TGTGCCATCAGCCCGGTCGGGACAGGGGGCGCGGTGAAGCAGCCCCAGCATTTT
CDR3aa: CAISPVGTGGAVKQPQHF

d_gene: TRBD1
j_gene: TRBJ1-5
v_gene: TRBV3-1/TRBV3-2
abundance: NA
CDR3nt: TGTGCCAGCAGCCAAGACAGACAGGGCGTTAGCAATCAGCCCCAGCATTTT
CDR3aa: CASSQDRQGVSNQPQHF

d_gene: TRBD2
j_gene: TRBJ2-5
v_gene: TRBV5-1
abundance: NA
CDR3nt: TGCGCCAGCAGCGGGACACTAGCGGGAGAGACCCAGTACTTC
CDR3aa: CASSGTLAGETQYF

d_gene: NA
j_gene: TRBJ1-5
v_gene: TRBV28
abundance: NA
CDR3nt: TGTGCCGGGGGGTTGCAGCCCCAGCATTTT
CDR3aa: CAGGLQPQHF

d_gene: NA
j_gene: TRBJ2-1
v_gene: TRBV5-6
abundance: NA
CDR3nt: TGTGCCAGCAGTTTAGCGGTTGAGCAGTTCTTC
CDR3aa: CASSLAVEQFF

d_gene: NA
j_gene: TRBJ2-3
v_gene: TRBV10-1
abundance: NA
CDR3nt: TGCGCCAGCAGTGAGTCGGGGGGGGCTACAGATACGCAGTATTTT
CDR3aa: CASSESGGATDTQYF

d_gene: NA
j_gene: TRBJ1-4
v_gene: TRBV14
abundance: NA
CDR3nt: TGTGCCAGCAGCACGGGAAAGAGTGAAAAACTGTTTTTT
CDR3aa: CASSTGKSEKLFF

d_gene: TRBD1
j_gene: TRBJ1-1
v_gene: TRBV5-6
abundance: NA
CDR3nt: TGTGCCAGCAGTTTTCGACAGGGCAGGGAGAACACTGAAGCTTTCTTT
CDR3aa: CASSFRQGRENTEAFF

d_gene: TRBD1
j_gene: TRBJ1-6
v_gene: TRBV5-1
abundance: NA
CDR3nt: TGCGCCAGCAGCTTTCCCCGGACAGGGGAGAATTCACCCCTCCACTTT
CDR3aa: CASSFPRTGENSPLHF

d_gene: TRBD1
j_gene: TRBJ1-1
v_gene: TRBV2
abundance: NA
CDR3nt: TGTGCCAGCAGTCTACAGGGGATGAACACTGAAGCTTTCTTT
CDR3aa: CASSLQGMNTEAFF

d_gene: TRBD1
j_gene: TRBJ1-1
v_gene: TRBV25-1
abundance: NA
CDR3nt: TGTGCCAGCAGCCGACCGGGACAGGGGGCTACTGAAGCTTTCTTT
CDR3aa: CASSRPGQGATEAFF

d_gene: TRBD2
j_gene: TRBJ2-7
v_gene: TRBV5-1
abundance: NA
CDR3nt: TGCGCCAGCAGCACCCGACTAGCGGGGGGCCACTACGAGCAGTACTTC
CDR3aa: CASSTRLAGGHYEQYF

d_gene: TRBD1
j_gene: TRBJ1-2
v_gene: TRBV15
abundance: NA
CDR3nt: TGTGCCACCAGCAGAGTGGCTACACAGGGGTATGGCTACACCTTC
CDR3aa: CATSRVATQGYGYTF

d_gene: TRBD2
j_gene: TRBJ2-2
v_gene: TRBV25-1
abundance: NA
CDR3nt: TGTGCCAGCAGTGATCCCCTAGCGGGGGCGAACACCGGGGAGCTGTTTTTT
CDR3aa: CASSDPLAGANTGELFF

d_gene: TRBD2
j_gene: TRBJ2-1
v_gene: TRBV5-1
abundance: NA
CDR3nt: TGCGCCAGCAGCTTGGGGTCGGCTAGCGGGGCTAATGAGCAGTTCTTC
CDR3aa: CASSLGSASGANEQFF

d_gene: NA
j_gene: TRBJ2-7
v_gene: TRBV7-9
abundance: few
CDR3nt: TGTGCCAGCAGCTTTAGACAGCCCTTCAATTCCTACGAGCAGTACTTC
CDR3aa: CASSFRQPFNSYEQYF

d_gene: TRBD1
j_gene: TRBJ2-7
v_gene: TRBV9
abundance: NA
CDR3nt: TGTGCCAGCAGCGTAGGACAGGGACATCCCTACGAGCAGTACTTC
CDR3aa: CASSVGQGHPYEQYF

d_gene: TRBD1
j_gene: TRBJ1-2
v_gene: TRBV5-1
abundance: NA
CDR3nt: TGCGCCAGCAGCGGAAGGACAGGGGTTGGCTACACCTTC
CDR3aa: CASSGRTGVGYTF

d_gene: NA
j_gene: TRBJ2-5
v_gene: TRBV7-9
abundance: NA
CDR3nt: TGTGCCAGCAGCTTAGATGCGGGGGCGGGGGAGACCCAGTACTTC
CDR3aa: CASSLDAGAGETQYF

d_gene: TRBD1
j_gene: TRBJ1-4
v_gene: TRBV28
abundance: NA
CDR3nt: TGTGCCAGCAGCCGAACAGGGGGAGGAAATGAAAAACTGTTTTTT
CDR3aa: CASSRTGGGNEKLFF

d_gene: NA
j_gene: TRBJ2-3
v_gene: TRBV2
abundance: NA
CDR3nt: TGTGCCAGCACTGGCAGGGAAATTAGCACAGATACGCAGTATTTT
CDR3aa: CASTGREISTDTQYF

d_gene: NA
j_gene: TRBJ2-1
v_gene: TRBV4-1
abundance: NA
CDR3nt: TGCGCCAGCAGCCGCGGACAGATAGGCGACAATGAGCAGTTCTTC
CDR3aa: CASSRGQIGDNEQFF

d_gene: TRBD2
j_gene: TRBJ2-1
v_gene: TRBV7-9
abundance: once
CDR3nt: TGTGCCAGCAGCTTGACTAGCGGGGGGGCAGGGGAGCAGTTCTTC
CDR3aa: CASSLTSGGAGEQFF

d_gene: NA
j_gene: TRBJ2-7
v_gene: TRBV15
abundance: NA
CDR3nt: TGTGCCACCAGCGCTGCAGGGGCTCTCTTGGGGGAGCAGTACTTC
CDR3aa: CATSAAGALLGEQYF

d_gene: TRBD1
j_gene: TRBJ1-2
v_gene: TRBV3-1/TRBV3-2
abundance: NA
CDR3nt: TGTGCCAGCAGGCCGACAGGGGGCACCCTCTATGGCTACACCTTC
CDR3aa: CASRPTGGTLYGYTF

d_gene: NA
j_gene: TRBJ1-6
v_gene: TRBV10-3
abundance: NA
CDR3nt: TGTGCCATCAGAAGATGGGACACTTTAAATTCACCCCTCCACTTT
CDR3aa: CAIRRWDTLNSPLHF

d_gene: TRBD1
j_gene: TRBJ1-5
v_gene: TRBV19
abundance: NA
CDR3nt: TGTGCCAGTAGACAGGGGGCAGATCAGCCCCAGCATTTT
CDR3aa: CASRQGADQPQHF

d_gene: TRBD2
j_gene: TRBJ2-1
v_gene: TRBV29-1
abundance: NA
CDR3nt: TGCCGCGTGGCGGGGGGATTACGGGGGCCAACCCGGGGAGGGGAGCAGTTCTTC
CDR3aa: CRVAGGLRGPTRGGEQFF

d_gene: TRBD2
j_gene: TRBJ2-7
v_gene: TRBV25-1
abundance: NA
CDR3nt: TGTGCCAGCAGATTAGGGGGACTAGCGGATGAGCAGTACTTC
CDR3aa: CASRLGGLADEQYF

d_gene: NA
j_gene: TRBJ1-1
v_gene: TRBV9
abundance: NA
CDR3nt: TGTGCCAGCAGCGCTCACGGGGGAACTGAAGCTTTCTTT
CDR3aa: CASSAHGGTEAFF

d_gene: NA
j_gene: TRBJ2-5
v_gene: TRBV3-1/TRBV3-2
abundance: NA
CDR3nt: TGTGCCAGCAGCCAAGTTGAGGGGGGGTCCAAAACGAAAGAGACCCAGTACTTC
CDR3aa: CASSQVEGGSKTKETQYF

d_gene: TRBD2
j_gene: TRBJ2-1
v_gene: TRBV28
abundance: NA
CDR3nt: TGTGCCAGCAGTTTGACTAGCGGGGGGGTCGGTGAGCAGTTCTTC
CDR3aa: CASSLTSGGVGEQFF

d_gene: NA
j_gene: TRBJ2-7
v_gene: TRBV6-5
abundance: few
CDR3nt: TGTGCCAGCAGTCGCCTAGGGACAAACTACGAGCAGTACTTC
CDR3aa: CASSRLGTNYEQYF

d_gene: TRBD1
j_gene: TRBJ1-5
v_gene: TRBV12-3/TRBV12-4
abundance: NA
CDR3nt: TGTGCCAGCAGTTTGACAGGGCATCAGCCCCAGCATTTT
CDR3aa: CASSLTGHQPQHF